This T cell receptor beta chain was identified in a study of PD-1 blockade in classical Hodgkin lymphoma. A word on this clone: What it recognizes is unknown.

Study-wide findings and caveats: Complete responders started with a diversity level that resembled newly diagnosed patients at baseline. At baseline, newly diagnosed patients reportedly showed less TCR diversity than healthy donors. Only CD4+ TCR diversity, not CD8+, had risen significantly by C4D1.

Some clones are missing from TCRdb's copy, which holds only in-frame ones; the method was immunoSEQ multiplex PCR. Among 90,000 to 100,000 clones listed, approximately 89% were seen once. Every patient had relapsed following autologous stem cell transplantation, and cohorts differed in brentuximab vedotin exposure. Each best response was a complete response, a partial response or progressive disease. CDR3 length: 15 amino acids. Germline trimming cut 4 bases from V and 3 bases from J; bases unmatched to any gene: 6. Germline assignment: CDR1 LNHDA and CDR2 SQIVND (reference sequence). The sample was peripheral blood mononuclear cells (PBMCs), taken before the second cycle of nivolumab. J is TRBJ2-1 and V is TRBV19; TRBD2 aligns across 7 bases. This TCR derives from a human donor with classical Hodgkin lymphoma. The CDR3 protein is CASSKGSGVYNEQFF. The CDR3 DNA reads TGTGCCAGTAGTAAGGGCAGCGGGGTCTACAATGAGCAGTTCTTC.